A selection of T cell receptor beta chains follows, all from one sample in a study of naive and memory T cell subsets. TCRdb reanalysed the UMI-ligation and nested PCR reads using MiXCR and keeps one entry per CDR3 protein. This sample yields over 110,000 distinct CDR3 sequences, of which approximately 20% are seen a single time; 0.5% to 0.75% belongs to the top ten. Material: naive CD8+ T cells from blood. These receptors all stem from a human donor in good health. Each CDR3 is given with its conserved first and last residue. The D gene is left open where the match is weak. Clone size is not always given. Where it is, it says once, few, many or a class for expanded clones.

V gene,J gene,D gene,CDR3 length,clone size,CDR3 protein,CDR3 DNA
TRBV10-1,TRBJ2-1,-,13,-,CASSEPSYNEQFF,TGCGCCAGCAGTGAGCCCTCCTACAATGAGCAGTTCTTC
TRBV7-6,TRBJ2-2,TRBD1,14,few,CASLDRDGTGELFF,TGTGCCAGCCTGGACAGGGACGGTACCGGGGAGCTGTTTTTT
TRBV12-5,TRBJ2-3,TRBD2,15,few,CASGGLAGEENTQYF,TGTGCTAGTGGTGGACTAGCGGGAGAGGAAAATACGCAGTATTTT
TRBV28,TRBJ2-7,-,13,-,CASTPRGSYEQYF,TGTGCCAGCACCCCCAGGGGTTCCTACGAGCAGTACTTC
TRBV12-3/TRBV12-4,TRBJ1-3,-,16,-,CASSPQDGVSGNTIYF,TGTGCCAGCAGTCCCCAGGACGGAGTCTCTGGAAACACCATATATTTT
TRBV19,TRBJ2-1,TRBD1,13,-,CASRQGWDNEQFF,TGTGCCAGTCGACAGGGTTGGGACAATGAGCAGTTCTTC
TRBV7-9,TRBJ2-1,TRBD2,17,-,CASTHEGGRESGHEQFF,TGTGCCAGCACCCACGAGGGTGGGAGGGAATCTGGGCATGAGCAGTTCTTC
TRBV12-5,TRBJ1-5,-,16,-,CASGFRQEYSNQPQHF,TGTGCTAGTGGTTTCAGGCAGGAGTATAGCAATCAGCCCCAGCATTTT
TRBV23-1,TRBJ2-7,-,16,few,CASSQWVGESSYEQYF,TGCGCCAGCAGTCAATGGGTGGGCGAGAGCTCCTACGAGCAGTACTTC
TRBV7-2,TRBJ2-5,-,16,-,CASSLGTATSQETQYF,TGTGCCAGCAGCTTGGGGACAGCGACTAGCCAAGAGACCCAGTACTTC
TRBV6-5,TRBJ1-5,-,12,few,CASRQPNQPQHF,TGTGCCAGCAGGCAGCCAAATCAGCCCCAGCATTTT
TRBV7-6,TRBJ2-1,TRBD2,17,few,CASSLVSGRVPYNEQFF,TGTGCCAGCAGCTTAGTGAGCGGGAGGGTCCCCTACAATGAGCAGTTCTTC
TRBV11-2,TRBJ1-1,-,15,few,CASSPGWAGYAEAFF,TGTGCCAGCAGCCCCGGGTGGGCAGGGTACGCTGAAGCTTTCTTT
TRBV4-3,TRBJ2-7,TRBD2,16,-,CASSQDWREKSDEQYF,TGCGCCAGCAGCCAAGATTGGCGGGAGAAGTCGGACGAGCAGTACTTC
TRBV15,TRBJ1-1,TRBD1,15,few,CATSREGQGRTEAFF,TGTGCCACCAGCAGAGAGGGACAGGGGCGGACTGAAGCTTTCTTT
TRBV28,TRBJ1-5,-,12,many,CASRSDHQPQHF,TGTGCCAGCAGGTCAGACCATCAGCCCCAGCATTTT
TRBV21-1,TRBJ1-5,-,16,-,CASSKACRGLCQPQHF,TGTGCCAGCAGCAAAGCATGCAGGGGGCTTTGTCAGCCCCAGCATTTT
TRBV4-1,TRBJ2-3,-,13,few,CASSQDPEDTQYF,TGCGCCAGCAGCCAAGATCCGGAAGATACGCAGTATTTT
TRBV27,TRBJ2-3,-,15,-,CASSFLSDNTDTQYF,TGTGCCAGCAGTTTCCTCTCAGATAACACAGATACGCAGTATTTT
TRBV6-1,TRBJ2-1,-,15,few,CASRSGSKVYNEQFF,TGTGCCAGCAGGTCGGGGTCGAAGGTATACAATGAGCAGTTCTTC
TRBV29-1,TRBJ2-7,-,15,few,CSVQGAVGGSYEQYF,TGCAGCGTTCAAGGGGCGGTTGGCGGTTCCTACGAGCAGTACTTC
TRBV4-1,TRBJ1-5,-,14,-,CASSQENSNQPQHF,TGCGCCAGCAGCCAAGAAAATAGCAATCAGCCCCAGCATTTT
TRBV28,TRBJ2-1,-,15,once,CASSLGQSPYNEQFF,TGTGCCAGCAGTTTAGGACAGAGCCCCTACAATGAGCAGTTCTTC
TRBV2,TRBJ1-1,TRBD1,13,-,CASSGTGGRYAFF,TGTGCCAGCAGTGGGACAGGGGGCCGGTATGCTTTCTTT
TRBV12-3/TRBV12-4,TRBJ2-5,-,18,few,CASSPLATRRGIEETQYF,TGTGCCAGCAGCCCTCTAGCGACGAGGCGGGGTATAGAAGAGACCCAGTACTTC
TRBV5-1,TRBJ2-2,TRBD1,17,few,CASSWPTGQGHTGELFF,TGCGCCAGCAGCTGGCCAACGGGACAGGGGCACACCGGGGAGCTGTTTTTT
TRBV9,TRBJ2-1,-,14,few,CASSPGGVSNEQFF,TGTGCCAGCAGCCCGGGTGGGGTTTCGAATGAGCAGTTCTTC
TRBV7-6,TRBJ1-1,-,14,-,CASSISPGGTEAFF,TGTGCCAGCAGCATATCGCCGGGGGGCACTGAAGCTTTCTTT
TRBV7-9,TRBJ2-7,-,16,-,CASSLAQGEWTYEQYF,TGTGCCAGCAGCTTAGCTCAGGGAGAGTGGACCTACGAGCAGTACTTC
TRBV12-3/TRBV12-4,TRBJ1-5,-,14,few,CASSLPDRPHAQHF,TGTGCCAGCAGTTTACCCGATCGGCCCCATGCCCAGCATTTT
TRBV28,TRBJ1-2,-,13,-,CASSLESLYGYTF,TGTGCCAGCAGTTTAGAGAGCCTCTATGGCTACACCTTC
TRBV6-1,TRBJ2-7,TRBD2,15,-,CASSSHLAGKYEQYF,TGTGCCAGCAGTTCGCACCTAGCGGGAAAATACGAGCAGTACTTC
TRBV6-5,TRBJ1-2,-,13,-,CASSLSGPDGYTF,TGTGCCAGCAGTCTTTCTGGGCCGGATGGCTACACCTTC
TRBV5-5,TRBJ2-1,TRBD2,14,few,CASSLSGDYNEQFF,TGTGCCAGCAGCTTGAGCGGGGACTACAATGAGCAGTTCTTC
TRBV29-1,TRBJ1-1,-,10,few,CSVELTEAFF,TGCAGCGTTGAACTTACTGAAGCTTTCTTT
TRBV20-1,TRBJ1-2,-,10,-,CSAGSGGYTF,TGCAGTGCTGGGAGCGGAGGCTACACCTTC
TRBV7-9,TRBJ2-3,-,14,-,CASQLAPPTDTQYF,TGTGCCAGCCAGTTAGCCCCCCCAACAGATACGCAGTATTTT
TRBV19,TRBJ2-2,TRBD1,20,once,CASSIPATGQLNSNTGELFF,TGTGCCAGTAGTATCCCAGCAACGGGACAGCTAAATTCGAACACCGGGGAGCTGTTTTTT
TRBV9,TRBJ1-3,-,16,-,CASSVETGISGNTIYF,TGTGCCAGCAGCGTAGAAACAGGGATCTCTGGAAACACCATATATTTT
TRBV9,TRBJ2-7,-,14,many,CASSLRASSYEQYF,TGTGCCAGCAGCCTGCGGGCGAGCTCCTACGAGCAGTACTTC
TRBV28,TRBJ1-1,TRBD1,13,few,CASTFRGPTEAFF,TGTGCCAGCACTTTCAGGGGGCCCACTGAAGCTTTCTTT
TRBV14,TRBJ1-1,-,15,-,CASSHLAGRGTEAFF,TGTGCCAGCAGCCACTTAGCAGGGAGGGGCACTGAAGCTTTCTTT
TRBV6-6,TRBJ1-6,TRBD1,14,few,CASSYGTGDSPLHF,TGTGCCAGCAGTTACGGGACAGGGGATTCACCCCTCCACTTT
TRBV4-3,TRBJ2-3,-,15,-,CASSQETGLPHTQYF,TGCGCCAGCAGCCAAGAGACCGGTCTACCGCATACGCAGTATTTT
TRBV7-9,TRBJ2-1,TRBD1,21,few,CASSLAPGQGPYYSTYNEQFF,TGTGCCAGCAGCTTAGCGCCGGGACAGGGGCCCTACTACAGCACATACAATGAGCAGTTCTTC
TRBV27,TRBJ2-7,-,14,few,CASSFGGASYEQYF,TGTGCCAGCAGTTTCGGCGGCGCCTCCTACGAGCAGTACTTC
TRBV19,TRBJ2-2,-,15,-,CASSIDLFGVGELFF,TGTGCCAGTAGTATAGATCTTTTCGGAGTCGGGGAGCTGTTTTTT
TRBV7-9,TRBJ2-1,TRBD2,16,-,CASSLLTSGVWYEQFF,TGTGCCAGCAGCCTCCTGACTAGCGGCGTCTGGTATGAGCAGTTCTTC
TRBV5-6,TRBJ2-1,-,11,-,CASGSLPEQFF,TGTGCCAGCGGTTCATTGCCTGAGCAGTTCTTC
TRBV12-3/TRBV12-4,TRBJ2-1,-,14,few,CASSEGGPYNEQFF,TGTGCCAGCAGTGAGGGGGGACCCTACAATGAGCAGTTCTTC
TRBV27,TRBJ2-7,TRBD2,13,few,CASSLYSGSEQYF,TGTGCCAGCAGTCTATATAGCGGGAGCGAGCAGTACTTC
TRBV18,TRBJ1-1,-,13,once,CANSPRGGTEAFF,TGTGCCAACTCTCCCAGGGGAGGGACTGAAGCTTTCTTT
TRBV9,TRBJ2-3,TRBD2,14,few,CASSEGLDTDTQYF,TGTGCCAGCAGCGAGGGACTAGACACAGATACGCAGTATTTT
TRBV18,TRBJ2-7,TRBD1,16,few,CASSPVGQPTGHEQYF,TGTGCCAGCTCCCCCGTGGGACAGCCGACGGGGCACGAGCAGTACTTC
TRBV6-5,TRBJ2-3,-,16,-,CASSYTASGSTDTQYF,TGTGCCAGCAGTTATACTGCTAGTGGCTCCACAGATACGCAGTATTTT
TRBV25-1,TRBJ1-1,-,12,-,CASSDHNTEAFF,TGTGCCAGCAGTGACCATAACACTGAAGCTTTCTTT
TRBV21-1,TRBJ2-1,-,16,-,CASSKKREGHFHEQFF,TGTGCCAGCAGCAAAAAGCGGGAGGGCCATTTCCATGAGCAGTTCTTC